Described below is a single TCR beta chain sequence and its context. Original data processing: Reference gene primers were amplified, and this amplification served to estimate nucleated cell counts. Clones were read by immunoSEQ multiplex PCR, and TCRdb kept only the in-frame ones, dropping some. D and trimming come from the DNA, and the V and J calls and clone size come from that table. The sample records around 160,000 clones, approximately 90% being singletons. This sample is part of a study of blood T cell repertoires in COVID-19. V lost 5 bases and J 2 bases, leaving 7 bases between the germline ends. CDR3 length equals 11 residues. The germline V gene encodes CDR1 DFQATT and CDR2 SNEGSKA (reference sequence).

The receptor's source is a man aged 18 to 30 with acute or convalescent COVID-19. The rearrangement uses TRBV20-1 and TRBJ2-7; maybe TRBD2 (5 bases). Sequenced: peripheral blood. The CDR3 reads CSAPGAYEQYF. The CDR3 nucleotides read TGCAGTGCTCCCGGGGCCTACGAGCAGTACTTC.